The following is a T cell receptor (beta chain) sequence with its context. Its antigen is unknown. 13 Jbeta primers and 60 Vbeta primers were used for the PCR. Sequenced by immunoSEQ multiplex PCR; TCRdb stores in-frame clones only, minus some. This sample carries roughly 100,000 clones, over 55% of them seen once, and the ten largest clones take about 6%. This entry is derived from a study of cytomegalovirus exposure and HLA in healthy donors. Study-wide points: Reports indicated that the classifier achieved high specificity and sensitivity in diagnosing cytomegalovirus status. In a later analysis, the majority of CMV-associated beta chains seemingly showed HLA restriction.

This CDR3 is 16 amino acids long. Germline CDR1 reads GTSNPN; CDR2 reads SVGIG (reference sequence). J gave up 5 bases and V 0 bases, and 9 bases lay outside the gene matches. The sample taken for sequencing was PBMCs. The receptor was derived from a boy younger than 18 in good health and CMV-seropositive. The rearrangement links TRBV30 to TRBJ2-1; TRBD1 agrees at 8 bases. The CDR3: CAWSVLRQGPHNEQFF. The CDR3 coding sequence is TGTGCCTGGAGTGTACTCCGACAGGGGCCCCACAATGAGCAGTTCTTC.